This T cell receptor beta chain was obtained from a study of identical twins. Template switching created a universal primer site, and the cDNA included unique molecular identifiers. TCRdb fed the 5' RACE reads into MiXCR, producing one record per CDR3 protein. The repertoire holds hundreds of thousands of distinct CDR3 sequences, with around 6% as singletons. The germline V and J ends were trimmed by 1 base and 5 bases, with 8 bases remaining between them. Germline CDR1 SGHVS, CDR2 FQNEAQ. CDR3 length: 14 amino acids. Sequencing was carried out using naive T cells sorted from blood. The V gene is TRBV7-8, the J gene TRBJ1-4; TRBD1 might be the D (5 bases). The receptor's source is a man between 18 and 29 years old in good health. CDR3 nucleotides: TGTGCCAGCAGCTTAGAACGGGACAATGAAAAACTGTTTTTT. Its translation is CASSLERDNEKLFF.